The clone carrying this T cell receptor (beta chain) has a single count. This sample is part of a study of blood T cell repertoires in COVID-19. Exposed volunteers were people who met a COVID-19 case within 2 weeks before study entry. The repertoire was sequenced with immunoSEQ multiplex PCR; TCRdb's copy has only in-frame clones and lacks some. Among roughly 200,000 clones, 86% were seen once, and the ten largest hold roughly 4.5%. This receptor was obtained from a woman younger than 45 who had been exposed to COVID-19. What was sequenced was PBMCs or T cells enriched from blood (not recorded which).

CDR3 region: CATSRDASGVSQETQYF. CDR3 sequence (DNA): TGTGCCACCAGCAGAGATGCCAGCGGGGTTAGCCAAGAGACCCAGTACTTC. V usage is TRBV15 and J usage is TRBJ2-5; 7 bases line up with TRBD2. The trim removed 0 bases at V and 1 base at J, leaving 8 bases unmatched. The V gene's germline CDR1 is LNHNV and CDR2 YYDKDF (reference sequence). This CDR3 spans 17 amino acids.